One and the same sample provided the 8 T cell receptor beta chains below, sequenced in a study of identical twins. TCRdb independently ran MiXCR on the 5' RACE reads; one entry per CDR3 protein. The sample carries roughly 630,000 distinct CDR3 sequences, roughly 6.6% recorded once. A further study also used this sample, focusing on yellow fever vaccine responses in identical twins.

The sequenced sample consisted of PBMCs. These receptors were collected from a woman between 18 and 30 years old in good health.

The chain joins TRBV7-3 to TRBJ2-1; 9 bases map to TRBD2. Trimming cost V 1 base and J 7 bases; bases outside gene matches: 11. Germline assignment: CDR1 SGHTA and CDR2 FQGTGA. This CDR3 comprises 17 residues. The CDR3 sequence: CASSLSGGDYTGNEQFF. The CDR3 nucleotides read TGTGCCAGCAGCTTAAGCGGGGGGGACTACACGGGTAATGAGCAGTTCTTC.

A word on this clonotype: Being one base from a much bigger clone, this may be a read error. The CDR3 here is CAIRNLQETLYF. The CDR3 nucleotides read TGTGCCATCAGGAACCTGCAAGAGACCCTGTACTTC. V is TRBV10-3 and J is TRBJ2-5; the D is unclear. The CDR3 consists of 12 residues. CDR1 ENHRY and CDR2 SYGVKD come from the germline V gene.

The rearrangement links TRBV5-1 to TRBJ2-1; possible D gene TRBD2, 6 bases. The germline V gene has CDR1 SGHRS and CDR2 YFSETQ. Between the trimmed V and J ends, which lost 0 bases and 5 bases, there was a span of 12 bases. The CDR3 is 15 amino acids. The CDR3 DNA is TGCGCCAGCAGCTTGGTACTAGCAGACAACAATGAGCAGTTCTTC. Protein product: CASSLVLADNNEQFF.

This clonotype showed up just a few times. The chain has TRBV28 and TRBJ2-5, with TRBD1 matching over 7 bases. The CDR3 covers 16 residues. Trimming at V came to 5 bases and at J to 5 bases, leaving 14 bases not matched to a gene. Looked up from germline, CDR1 is MDHEN and CDR2 is SYDVKM. The CDR3 nucleotides read TGTGCCAGCAGTGACCCAGACAGGGCCGGTATGGAGACCCAGTACTTC. This sequence encodes CASSDPDRAGMETQYF.

The sample holds a few counts of this clonotype. The V and J genes are TRBV20-1 and TRBJ2-7; no clear D gene. Per germline, CDR1 DFQATT and CDR2 SNEGSKA (reference sequence). V lost 3 bases and J 9 bases, leaving 12 bases between the germline ends. The CDR3 has 11 residues. The CDR3 DNA is TGCAGTGCTAGTTTAGAAGGCGCGCAGTACTTC. Encoded protein: CSASLEGAQYF.

The chain carries TRBV18 and TRBJ2-1, with D hard to call. The CDR3 is made up of 11 amino acids. The V gene's germline CDR1 is KGHSH and CDR2 LQKENI. Trimming shortened V by 1 base and J by 13 bases, and 8 bases separated the two germline ends. The CDR3 sequence: CASSPQGKQFF. CDR3 DNA sequence: TGTGCCAGCTCACCACAAGGGAAACAGTTCTTC.

This clonotype has only a few counts. The chain employs TRBV20-1 and TRBJ1-3; D unresolved. This CDR3 region has 16 residues. The V end was cut by 0 bases, the J end by 0 bases, with 12 bases between. The germline V gene has CDR1 DFQATT and CDR2 SNEGSKA (reference sequence). CDR3 DNA: TGCAGTGCTAGAGATCGGTCCCGGATCTCTGGAAACACCATATATTTT. Translation: CSARDRSRISGNTIYF.

This clonotype was observed a few times. V is TRBV5-6 and J is TRBJ2-1; no clear D gene. CDR1 is SGHDT, CDR2 YYEEEE, per germline. V was clipped by 1 base and J by 8 bases, with 10 bases between them. CDR3 length: 13 residues. In DNA form, the CDR3 reads TGTGCCAGCAGCTTGATAGACGGAGATGAGCAGTTCTTC. It is translated as CASSLIDGDEQFF.